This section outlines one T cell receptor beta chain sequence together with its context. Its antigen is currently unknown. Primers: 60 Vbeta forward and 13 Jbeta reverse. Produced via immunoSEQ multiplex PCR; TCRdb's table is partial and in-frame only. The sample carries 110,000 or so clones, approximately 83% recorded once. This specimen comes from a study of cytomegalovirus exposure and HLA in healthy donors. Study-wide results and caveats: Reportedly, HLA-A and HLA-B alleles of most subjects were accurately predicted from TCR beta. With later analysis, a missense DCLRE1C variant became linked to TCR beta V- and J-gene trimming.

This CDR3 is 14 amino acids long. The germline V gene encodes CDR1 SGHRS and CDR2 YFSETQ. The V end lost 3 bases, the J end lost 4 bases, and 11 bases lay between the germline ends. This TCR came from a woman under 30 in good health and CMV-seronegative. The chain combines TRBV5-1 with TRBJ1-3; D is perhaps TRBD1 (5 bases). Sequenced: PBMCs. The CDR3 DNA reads TGCGCCAGCAGCTCAGGGTTGACCGGAAACACCATATATTTT. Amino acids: CASSSGLTGNTIYF.